This TCR beta chain was sequenced for a study of molecular identifiers for immune sequencing clone quantification. For naive CD8 T cells, sorting used the CD8+CD4-CCR7+CD45RA+ phenotype. A note on this clonotype: The antigen remains undetermined.

For bulk TCR libraries, previously described methods and listed TCR primers were used. TCRdb re-derived calls from the PCR reads in MiXCR, one entry per CDR3 protein. Of over 90,000 distinct CDR3 sequences listed, 30% to 35% are singletons. Notes on the study in general: A shared barcode on identical TCR molecules could lead to underestimated sizes for highly expanded clones.

This TCR was recovered from a human donor in good health. Some libraries in this study had Jurkat cell RNA spiked in. The specimen was naive CD8+ T cells from blood, with Jurkat cell RNA spiked in. The subset is: FACS-sorted CD8+CD4-CCR7+CD45RA+ naive T cells.

The chain's CDR3 is CASSFGWGSGNTIYF. As DNA, the CDR3 is TGTGCCAGCAGTTTTGGGTGGGGCTCTGGAAACACCATATATTTT. V is TRBV28 and J is TRBJ1-3, with no clear D. V lost 3 bases and J 0 bases, leaving 9 bases between the germline ends. CDR1 and CDR2 (germline): MDHEN, SYDVKM. This CDR3 has 15 residues.